A selection of T cell receptor beta chains follows, all from one sample in a study of monozygotic twins with inflammatory bowel disease. One entry per CDR3 protein, without DNA, is what TCRdb gives after re-calling the 5' RACE reads. In all, the sample yields 80,000 or so distinct CDR3 sequences. Material: blood. All receptors come from a human donor with ulcerative colitis or Crohn's disease, or a healthy co-twin of an affected twin (not recorded which). Each CDR3 is given with its conserved first and last residue. The order of the fields is J gene, V gene, CDR3 protein.

J gene: TRBJ2-1; V gene: TRBV29-1; CDR3 protein: CSAPMGRFYNEQFF
J gene: TRBJ2-5; V gene: TRBV6-2/TRBV6-3; CDR3 protein: CASSQGHAQTQYF
J gene: TRBJ2-2; V gene: TRBV4-1; CDR3 protein: CASRRQGANTGELFF
J gene: TRBJ1-6; V gene: TRBV11-3; CDR3 protein: CASSFEPGSPLHF
J gene: TRBJ2-1; V gene: TRBV6-1; CDR3 protein: CASIRTGGFSYNEQFF
J gene: TRBJ2-5; V gene: TRBV2; CDR3 protein: CASSENFRGETQYF
J gene: TRBJ1-5; V gene: TRBV7-8; CDR3 protein: CASSLTGVGNQPQHF
J gene: TRBJ1-2; V gene: TRBV7-8; CDR3 protein: CASSLVLSSGNYGYTF
J gene: TRBJ1-1; V gene: TRBV20-1; CDR3 protein: CSASQVGAEAFF
J gene: TRBJ1-1; V gene: TRBV3-1; CDR3 protein: CASSQVRRGWNEAFF
J gene: TRBJ1-1; V gene: TRBV4-1; CDR3 protein: CASSQDIGYGLRAFF
J gene: TRBJ2-1; V gene: TRBV2; CDR3 protein: CASMSGYFLHNEQFF
J gene: TRBJ1-6; V gene: TRBV7-9; CDR3 protein: CASSLAGANSPLHF
J gene: TRBJ2-2; V gene: TRBV20-1; CDR3 protein: CSARRVTPNTGELFF
J gene: TRBJ1-1; V gene: TRBV27; CDR3 protein: CASSLFMETAGSTEAFF
J gene: TRBJ1-2; V gene: TRBV10-3; CDR3 protein: CAISALGDYGYTF
J gene: TRBJ2-7; V gene: TRBV5-1; CDR3 protein: CASSLSTGSYEQYF
J gene: TRBJ2-2; V gene: TRBV5-1; CDR3 protein: CASSLEVDSFTGELFF
J gene: TRBJ2-7; V gene: TRBV14; CDR3 protein: CASSRRGGAYEQYF
J gene: TRBJ1-4; V gene: TRBV5-5; CDR3 protein: CASSPTGTGRNEKLFF
J gene: TRBJ1-1; V gene: TRBV20-1; CDR3 protein: CSARPRVNTEAFF
J gene: TRBJ2-2; V gene: TRBV7-9; CDR3 protein: CASSLSDVAMGSGELFF
J gene: TRBJ1-2; V gene: TRBV18; CDR3 protein: CASSGSAGYYGYTF
J gene: TRBJ1-3; V gene: TRBV10-3; CDR3 protein: CAISDAGLGNTIYF
J gene: TRBJ2-7; V gene: TRBV20-1; CDR3 protein: CSAIPGTGTPYEQYF
J gene: TRBJ2-3; V gene: TRBV7-2; CDR3 protein: CASSAFADTQYF
J gene: TRBJ2-7; V gene: TRBV6-5; CDR3 protein: CASTPDGTYEQYF
J gene: TRBJ1-5; V gene: TRBV18; CDR3 protein: CASSSQVNQPQHF
J gene: TRBJ1-2; V gene: TRBV29-1; CDR3 protein: CSVERVVNYGYTF
J gene: TRBJ1-1; V gene: TRBV5-6; CDR3 protein: CASSPFRALNTEAFF
J gene: TRBJ1-5; V gene: TRBV27; CDR3 protein: CASAGGQADQPQHF
J gene: TRBJ1-6; V gene: TRBV25-1; CDR3 protein: CASAGSRWDSPLHF
J gene: TRBJ1-1; V gene: TRBV20-1; CDR3 protein: CSARFGTDGSEAFF
J gene: TRBJ2-3; V gene: TRBV20-1; CDR3 protein: CSASWWRGGQGTDTQYF
J gene: TRBJ2-1; V gene: TRBV7-3; CDR3 protein: CASSLILAGGYNEQFF
J gene: TRBJ2-3; V gene: TRBV12-3/TRBV12-4; CDR3 protein: CASQGLAGGLSTDTQYF
J gene: TRBJ1-1; V gene: TRBV12-3/TRBV12-4; CDR3 protein: CASLNGGDSSLNTEAFF
J gene: TRBJ2-5; V gene: TRBV20-1; CDR3 protein: CSAMKASGPQETQYF
J gene: TRBJ2-1; V gene: TRBV5-1; CDR3 protein: CASSPFVRGAGDEQFF
J gene: TRBJ1-5; V gene: TRBV20-1; CDR3 protein: CSAIGQSNQPQHF
J gene: TRBJ2-3; V gene: TRBV5-4; CDR3 protein: CASSRGGGSTDTQYF
J gene: TRBJ1-2; V gene: TRBV4-1; CDR3 protein: CASRGTGESYGYTF
J gene: TRBJ1-5; V gene: TRBV29-1; CDR3 protein: CSVEEGLGQPQHF
J gene: TRBJ2-3; V gene: TRBV24-1; CDR3 protein: CATGTGPTDTQYF
J gene: TRBJ1-5; V gene: TRBV19; CDR3 protein: CASSMMGSNQPQHF
J gene: TRBJ1-5; V gene: TRBV6-1; CDR3 protein: CASSLWAGGQPQHF
J gene: TRBJ2-7; V gene: TRBV5-1; CDR3 protein: CASSFITGTGNRYEQYF
J gene: TRBJ2-5; V gene: TRBV7-2; CDR3 protein: CASSPQPTSGKTQYF
J gene: TRBJ2-3; V gene: TRBV6-1; CDR3 protein: CASSRSLRTDTQYF
J gene: TRBJ2-1; V gene: TRBV12-3/TRBV12-4; CDR3 protein: CASSLPRTGFGNEQFF
J gene: TRBJ2-1; V gene: TRBV11-1; CDR3 protein: CASSFSGRRRGFNNEQFF
J gene: TRBJ1-1; V gene: TRBV15; CDR3 protein: CATSIRGRAEGTEAFF
J gene: TRBJ2-1; V gene: TRBV11-3; CDR3 protein: CASSLEGSYNEQFF
J gene: TRBJ1-1; V gene: TRBV12-3/TRBV12-4; CDR3 protein: CASSLFRTKNTEAFF